A single T cell receptor beta chain is shown here with its context. This clone has more than one count but fewer than ten. Its antigen specificity is not known. Base qualities are not recorded, but no much larger clone differs from it by a single base. The data are from a study of siplizumab effects on memory and regulatory T cells (dated by TCRdb to between 2019 and 2020). Background for the entire study: Paired mixed lymphocyte reactions were run with siplizumab at 1 ug/mL and without drug, across fewer than ten responder-stimulator pairs. The study looked at the effect of siplizumab, an anti-CD2 antibody, on alloreactive T-cell subsets in allogeneic mixed lymphocyte reactions made from human PBMCs.

For approximately six days, cells in the mixed lymphocyte reaction were kept in coculture at 37 degrees C. Responder PBMCs were labelled with CFSE and stimulator PBMCs were labelled with Violet Dye, after which the responder and stimulator PBMCs were mixed at a 1:1 ratio. Sorted unstimulated T cells and proliferating T cells recovered from mixed lymphocyte reactions underwent TCRbeta CDR3 sequencing. Fresh whole blood from about 9 HLA-typed healthy donors was used as the source from which PBMCs were isolated. Proliferating CFSE-low responder T cells were FACS-sorted after the mixed lymphocyte reaction for TCR sequencing. What the research found in general, with its limitations: The cumulative frequency of alloreactive sequences that could be traced back to unstimulated CD4+ memory T cells was significantly reduced by siplizumab. Whether proliferating Tregs from siplizumab cultures were suppressive was not functionally confirmed. In reactions with siplizumab, an average of roughly 69% of mappable alloreactive CD4+ clones were Treg-derived, compared with roughly 27% in control reactions. Sequences below about 10^-5 frequency were poorly captured, so only a minor fraction of alloreactive clones could be mapped to unstimulated subsets. Unstimulated naive T cells appeared more diverse than memory T cells, and naive cells seemed to contribute substantially to the alloresponse. A naive or memory phenotype could not be assigned to roughly 75-96% of proliferating CD4+ or CD8+ clones.

The receptor library was made with the immunoSEQ multiplex PCR assay. The deep sequencing platform assayed about 10^5 TCR templates per sample. Genomic DNA extracted from sorted T cells was used for TCRbeta CDR3 sequencing. On the study's bioinformatics: The R programming language was used for the clonal analysis of the TCRbeta CDR3 data. Unstimulated samples were compared with post-reaction CFSE-low samples to define alloreactive CD4+ and CD8+ clones. Regulatory or non-regulatory origin of alloreactive CD4+ clones was assigned by matching sequences to the sorted unstimulated Treg and non-Treg repertoires. Not all clones reach the TCRdb copy of this immuneACCESS table, which keeps in-frame sequences only. Checked studies attribute under half of the gap to unresolved V genes and leave the rest unexplained. V and J calls and clone size follow that table, whereas D and trimming were derived from the DNA. Counted in this sample were about 19,000 clones; around 43% of them appeared once. Of the sample, under 7% is held by the ten largest clones.

Based on the germline V gene (reference sequence), the CDR1 and CDR2 sequences are MNHEY and SMNVEV. V lost 3 bases and J lost 2 bases; the stretch between them is 10 bases long. The CDR3 contains 15 residues, cysteine and phenylalanine counted. Only the CDR3 portion is preserved as DNA: 45 bases, with reading frame beginning at the first base. The rearrangement joined TRBV27 to TRBJ1-4; TRBD1 might be the D gene, on 6 matching bases. Sequenced material: CFSE-low (dividing) CD4+ T cells sorted from an allogeneic mixed lymphocyte reaction. This receptor was identified in a human donor in good health; the cells came from an allogeneic mixed lymphocyte reaction. Some clones in this sample may be carry-over from other donors' samples. The nucleotide sequence reads TGTGCCAGCAGTTTCCGGGGGGCGACTAATGAAAAACTGTTTTTT. Translated, this is CASSFRGATNEKLFF. With the rest looked up from the reference TRBV27 and TRBJ1-4 genes rather than sequenced, the full variable domain is EAQVTQNPRYLITVTGKKLTVTCSQNMNHEYMSWYRQDPGLGLRQIYYSMNVEVTDKGDVPEGYKVSRKEKRNFPLILESPSPNQTSLYFCASSFRGATNEKLFFGSGTQLSVL.